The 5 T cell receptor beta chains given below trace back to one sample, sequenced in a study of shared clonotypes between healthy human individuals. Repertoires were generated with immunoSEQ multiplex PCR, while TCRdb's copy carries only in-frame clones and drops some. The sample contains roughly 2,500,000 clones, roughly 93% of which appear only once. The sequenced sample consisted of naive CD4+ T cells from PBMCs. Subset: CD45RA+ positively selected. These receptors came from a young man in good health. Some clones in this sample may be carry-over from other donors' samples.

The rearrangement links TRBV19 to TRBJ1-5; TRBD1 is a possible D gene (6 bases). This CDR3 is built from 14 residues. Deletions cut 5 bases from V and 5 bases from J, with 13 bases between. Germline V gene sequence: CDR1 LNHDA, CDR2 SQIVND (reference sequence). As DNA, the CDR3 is TGTGCCAGTAGTCTAGGACAGATTTATCAGCCCCAGCATTTT. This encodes CASSLGQIYQPQHF.

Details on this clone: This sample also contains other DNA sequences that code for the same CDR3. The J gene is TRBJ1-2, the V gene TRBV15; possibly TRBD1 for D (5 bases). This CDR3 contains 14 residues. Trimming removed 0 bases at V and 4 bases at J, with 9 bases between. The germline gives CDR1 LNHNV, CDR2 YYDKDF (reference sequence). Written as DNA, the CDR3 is TGTGCCACCAGCAGAGAAAAGGGGCCCTATGGCTACACCTTC. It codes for CATSREKGPYGYTF.

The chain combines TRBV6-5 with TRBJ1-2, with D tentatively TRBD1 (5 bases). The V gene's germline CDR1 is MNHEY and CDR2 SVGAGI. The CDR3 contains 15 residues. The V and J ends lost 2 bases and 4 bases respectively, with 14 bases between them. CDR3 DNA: TGTGCCAGCAGTTACGGGGGTCGGCAAGGCTATGGCTACACCTTC. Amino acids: CASSYGGRQGYGYTF.

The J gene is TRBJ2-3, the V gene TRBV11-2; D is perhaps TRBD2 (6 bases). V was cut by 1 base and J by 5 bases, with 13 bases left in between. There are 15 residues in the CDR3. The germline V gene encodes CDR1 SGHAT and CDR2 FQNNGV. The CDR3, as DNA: TGTGCCAGCAGCTTAGCGGCGGGAATCGGAGATACGCAGTATTTT. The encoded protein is CASSLAAGIGDTQYF.

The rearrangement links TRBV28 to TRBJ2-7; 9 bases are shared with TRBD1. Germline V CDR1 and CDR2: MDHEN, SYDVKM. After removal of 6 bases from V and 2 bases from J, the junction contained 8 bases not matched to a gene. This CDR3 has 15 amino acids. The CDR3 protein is CASRLQGAATYEQYF. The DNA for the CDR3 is TGTGCCAGCAGGCTACAGGGGGCTGCCACCTACGAGCAGTACTTC.